One T cell receptor (beta chain) is described in this entry. Its antigen is unknown. The germline V gene encodes CDR1 KGHSH and CDR2 LQKENI. V dropped 6 bases and J dropped 5; count of bases not matched to a gene: 8. The CDR3 spans 14 residues. Oncomine TCR Beta short-read sequencing was applied to DNA from cultured CD4+ T cells. TCRdb reprocessed the PCR reads via MiXCR and lists one record per CDR3 protein. The sample records 20,000 to 30,000 distinct CDR3 sequences, over 60% being singletons. The data were obtained in a study of vaccination and CD4 T cells after COVID-19. Background on the study: Convalescent individuals numbered four females and six males, two being Hispanic. Overlapping spike peptides of SARS-CoV-2, HCoV-NL63, HCoV-OC43 and HCoV-229E stimulated the cells. Each control was exposed to a CEFX pool, an HIV-1 Nef pool, or no peptide at all.

Indicated treatment: 10-day PBMC culture with coronavirus spike peptide pools or control peptides (ViraFEST assay). Before TCRs were sequenced, ViraFEST expanded antigen-specific T cells with peptide pools. The chain has TRBV18 and TRBJ2-3, with 7 bases matching TRBD1. The sample taken for sequencing was CD4+ T cells from blood, cultured in vitro. This TCR was sampled from a human donor who had recovered from COVID-19. The chain's CDR3 is CASSPTGALDTQYF. The CDR3 DNA reads as TGTGCCAGCTCTCCAACAGGGGCCTTAGATACGCAGTATTTT.